This T cell receptor beta chain came from a study of T cell responses to AZD1222 COVID-19 vaccine listed by TCRdb under 2021. About the study as a whole: AZD1222 recipients given second doses at about 4 weeks or at about 12 weeks were pooled, since spike-specific TCR depth and breadth were not found to differ between the two schedules. TCR sequencing was performed for roughly 240 trial participants, of whom about 200 were given two doses of AZD1222 and approximately 25 were given two doses of MenACWY control vaccine. Trial participants were enrolled into age subgroups of 18-55, 56-69 and 70-plus years, which contained about 150, 28 and 57 TCR-sequenced participants, respectively. Results the study describes overall, beyond this receptor: The 56-69-year group was small, and its depth increase did not reach significance, likely because of low power. Conclusions about previously exposed vaccinees were limited because only five to seven AZD1222 recipients were SARS-CoV-2 seropositive at baseline. After two AZD1222 doses, spike-specific TCR breadth and depth were significantly higher than at day 0 and than in MenACWY recipients. The whole spike protein was spanned by vaccine-associated CD4 TCRs, and dominant responses were seen in regions 160-218 and 743-854. Most participants were white British and females outnumbered males, and the authors suggested that clonal diversity may have been underestimated. Reportedly, almost half of the unique spike-specific TCRs recognized epitopes lying outside the regions that are mutated in the B.1.351 and B.1.1.7 variants. Because no day 14 peak-response samples were available, repertoires were characterized only after the peak T cell response.

What this sample's time point label stands for: baseline before first vaccination. The vaccinee samples were drawn from two UK trials, COV001 and COV002, one of which was a single-blind randomized controlled phase 2/3 trial testing AZD1222 (ChAdOx1 nCoV-19) in healthy adults. For TCRbeta chain sequencing, PBMC samples were collected from trial participants at day 0 and at day 28 after the second dose. Concerning this clone itself: The antigen this receptor binds is unknown. No quality values exist for individual bases; no much larger clone is one base distant.

Taken from cysteine to phenylalanine, the CDR3 has 15 residues. The entry retains the CDR3 DNA only, 45 bases that are in frame from base 1. CDR1 is given as SGHVS and CDR2 as FNYEAQ, both from the germline V gene. V is reduced by 0 bases and J by 6 bases, leaving a spacing of 14 bases between them. The CDR3 regions of human TCRbeta chains were analyzed by immunosequencing. Per the original workflow: TCRs in the repertoires were matched against a reference library of SARS-CoV-2-specific TCRs that had been generated with the MIRA antigen-specificity platform. Breadth meant the fraction of unique TCRs that were SARS-CoV-2-associated, whereas depth meant the fraction of total T cells that were SARS-CoV-2-associated. Each spike-specific TCR was assigned to its reactive spike region and to a CD4 or CD8 class using the MIRA data. Log10-transformed breadth and depth values were compared by one-way ANOVA with Sidak's multiple comparisons tests. The immuneACCESS repertoire file appears here via TCRdb, limited to in-frame rearrangements. These files lack a portion of the clones; in checked studies, under half of the deficit traces to unresolved V genes, and the cause of the others is not known. Clone size and the V and J calls come from that table; the DNA yielded D and trimming. Recorded for this sample are fewer than 250,000 clones; approximately 92% of them occurred a single time. About 1.2% of the sample lies in the top ten.

The sequences come from peripheral blood, collected on day 0 of AZD1222 vaccination. The V gene is TRBV7-6 and the J gene is TRBJ1-1, and the D gene may be TRBD1, 6 bases matching. This TCR derives from an adult in good health. For the CDR3, the sequence is CASSLAAGAGAEAFF. The DNA is as follows: TGTGCCAGCAGCTTAGCAGCAGGGGCTGGCGCTGAAGCTTTCTTT.